Following are 26 T cell receptor beta chains from one sample sequenced in a study of monozygotic twins with inflammatory bowel disease. TCRdb reanalyzed the 5' RACE reads, giving one entry per CDR3 protein sequence and no DNA. The sample includes over 350,000 distinct CDR3 sequences. The material sequenced was blood. The source of these receptors is a human donor with ulcerative colitis or Crohn's disease, or a healthy co-twin of an affected twin (not recorded which).

The chain combines TRBV4-1 with TRBJ1-1; the TRBD1 assignment by TCRdb is unverifiable without DNA. Germline values: CDR1 MGHRA, CDR2 YSYEKL. The CDR3 contains 17 residues. CDR3 residues: CASSQRDRGPWVSEAFF.

This chain joins TRBV12-3 or TRBV12-4 and TRBJ1-2. The CDR3 is 13 residues long. The CDR3 loop reads CASRRGEGYGYTF.

V and J are TRBV12-3 or TRBV12-4 and TRBJ2-2; the D call of TRBD1 rests on TCRdb alone, since no DNA is present to check it. This CDR3 has 15 residues. The CDR3 spells CASSRQGASTGELFF.

The V and J genes are TRBV11-1 and TRBJ2-2; TCRdb's assignment of TRBD2 cannot be checked, as there is no DNA. The germline V gene encodes CDR1 SGHAT and CDR2 FQDESV (reference sequence). This CDR3 is built from 20 residues. CDR3 protein: CASSLANSRSRGANTGELFF.

This chain uses TRBV25-1 with TRBJ1-1. The CDR3 is made up of 12 amino acids. The germline CDR1 and CDR2 sequences are MGHDK and SYGVNS. CDR3 loop: CASSETNGEAFF.

The rearrangement uses TRBV3-1 and TRBJ2-7; with no DNA, the TCRdb D assignment of TRBD1 cannot be verified. Germline CDR1 and CDR2: LGHDT and YNNKEL (reference sequence). The CDR3 contains 11 residues. CDR3 sequence: CASGNGQGQYF.

The V call is TRBV5-5, the J call TRBJ2-5. CDR1 SGHKS and CDR2 YYEKEE come from the germline V gene (reference sequence). The CDR3 is 13 residues long. The CDR3: CASSLAGTETQYF.

The chain carries TRBV7-8 and TRBJ2-3. The CDR3 loop spans 13 amino acids. Germline-derived CDR1 and CDR2 are SGHVS and FQNEAQ. The CDR3 protein is CASSFSMAGTQYF. Based on the CDR3 plus reference TRBV7-8 and TRBJ2-3, the full variable domain is GAGVSQSPRYKVAKRGQDVALRCDPISGHVSLFWYQQALGQGPEFLTYFQNEAQLDKSGLPSDRFFAERPEGSVSTLKIQRTQQEDSAVYLCASSFSMAGTQYFGPGTRLTVL.

The chain carries TRBV28 and TRBJ2-2; the TRBD1 assignment by TCRdb is unverifiable without DNA. The CDR3 is made up of 19 amino acids. CDR1 is MDHEN, CDR2 SYDVKM, per germline. CDR3 residues: CASSSLPPLGALNTGELFF.

The chain uses TRBV6-2 or TRBV6-3 and TRBJ2-1; the TRBD2 assignment by TCRdb is unverifiable without DNA. The V gene's germline CDR1 is MNHEY and CDR2 SVGEGT. The CDR3 runs 17 residues. This CDR3 reads CASSNLSSPSGGHEQFF.

The rearrangement links TRBV29-1 to TRBJ1-1; TCRdb lists TRBD1, though no DNA is available to test this call. This CDR3 is 15 amino acids long. Germline CDR1 reads SQVTM; CDR2 reads ANQGSEA. This chain's CDR3 is CSVRQGRGINTEAFF.

The J gene is TRBJ2-5, the V gene TRBV7-8; there is no DNA to check the TCRdb D call of TRBD1. Germline CDR1 is SGHVS and CDR2 is FQNEAQ. The CDR3 consists of 14 residues. CDR3 region: CASSLGEQGPTQYF.

The V gene is TRBV2, the J gene TRBJ2-7; the D call of TRBD1 rests on TCRdb alone, since no DNA is present to check it. Germline-derived CDR1 and CDR2 are SNHLY and FYNNEI. This CDR3 spans 13 amino acids. CDR3 sequence reads: CASSVDREGEQYF.

The rearrangement links TRBV5-1 to TRBJ1-6; the TRBD1 assignment by TCRdb is unverifiable without DNA. From germline, CDR1 is SGHRS and CDR2 YFSETQ. There are 14 residues in the CDR3. The CDR3 protein is CASSTGQDDSPLHF.

J is TRBJ1-5 and V is TRBV30. Germline assignment: CDR1 GTSNPN and CDR2 SVGIG (reference sequence). The CDR3 extends over 13 amino acids. This CDR3 is CAWGRASNQPQHF.

The gene calls are TRBV5-1 and TRBJ1-6; TCRdb selects TRBD1, and the lack of DNA leaves this call unchecked. The CDR3 runs 16 residues. In germline, CDR1 is SGHRS, CDR2 YFSETQ. The CDR3 sequence: CASSELGVEGGSPLHF.

The V call is TRBV21-1, the J call TRBJ1-3. TRBV21-1 is described as a pseudogene. The CDR3 runs to 14 residues. This CDR3 reads CASSKGTWGNTIYF.

V is TRBV4-2 and J is TRBJ1-2; TCRdb proposes TRBD1, but this gene call is untestable without DNA. The germline V gene has CDR1 LGHNA and CDR2 YNFKEQ. The CDR3 runs to 16 residues. CDR3 sequence: CASSQGSSLGGYGYTF.

The rearrangement joins TRBV4-3 to TRBJ2-4; without DNA, the TCRdb call of TRBD2 cannot be checked. Germline V gene sequence: CDR1 LGHNA, CDR2 YSLEER. The CDR3 spans 16 residues. CDR3 in amino acids: CASSHGIAGVQNIQYF.

V is TRBV29-1 and J is TRBJ2-5; TCRdb designates TRBD2, a call that cannot be tested without DNA. This CDR3 has 12 residues. Germline loops: CDR1 SQVTM, CDR2 ANQGSEA. This CDR3 is CSVSGGEETQYF.

The chain couples TRBV30 to TRBJ2-7. From germline, CDR1 is GTSNPN and CDR2 SVGIG (reference sequence). This CDR3 region has 13 residues. CDR3 amino acids: CAWSVQTAYEQYF. Together with reference TRBV30 and TRBJ2-7, the CDR3 gives the full variable domain: SQTIHQWPATLVQPVGSPLSLECTVEGTSNPNLYWYRQAAGRGLQLLFYSVGIGQISSEVPQNLSASRPQDRQFILSSKKLLLSDSGFYLCAWSVQTAYEQYFGPGTRLTVT.

This rearrangement joins TRBV4-3 to TRBJ1-1; TCRdb designates TRBD1, a call that cannot be tested without DNA. This CDR3 comprises 17 residues. The germline CDR1 and CDR2 sequences are LGHNA and YSLEER. The CDR3 region is CASSQGEPGWENTEAFF.

The chain uses TRBV20-1 and TRBJ2-3; the D call of TRBD1 rests on TCRdb alone, since no DNA is present to check it. This CDR3 spans 15 amino acids. Looked up from germline, CDR1 is DFQATT and CDR2 is SNEGSKA (reference sequence). The CDR3 sequence: CSARDPQGAWDTQYF.

The V gene is TRBV6-5, the J gene TRBJ2-1. Germline lookup yields CDR1 MNHEY and CDR2 SVGAGI. The CDR3 is made up of 12 amino acids. CDR3 loop: CASSSYINEQFF.

V and J are TRBV4-2 and TRBJ2-2. CDR1 and CDR2 (germline): LGHNA, YNFKEQ. The CDR3 runs to 16 residues. CDR3 sequence reads: CASSQERPANTGELFF.

This chain connects TRBV30 to TRBJ2-1; no DNA is available, so the TRBD1 call from TCRdb remains unchecked. There are 14 residues in the CDR3. CDR1 GTSNPN and CDR2 SVGIG come from the germline V gene (reference sequence). The CDR3 is CAWSVLLGDNEQFF.